This T cell receptor beta chain was found in a study of T cells in tuberculosis. General observations from the study: A GMM-specific repertoire classifier reached 80% to 90% accuracy, AUROC 0.7 to 0.9. Active tuberculosis TCR-alpha repertoires lay closer to GMM-specific TCRs than IGRA-negative controls, suggesting clonal expansion.

With respect to this clone: Its target is not known.

This table comes from immunoSEQ multiplex PCR, and its TCRdb copy is limited to in-frame clones, with some not included. The sample consists of approximately 20,000 clones, around 97% of them appearing once. Source material: PBMCs. This clonotype was sampled from a donor aged 10 to 29 with latent tuberculosis or without tuberculosis infection.

The CDR3 region is CASSLRQGGPYGYTF. The DNA of the CDR3 is TGTGCCAGCAGCTTAAGACAGGGGGGCCCTTATGGCTACACCTTC. The rearrangement joins TRBV7-2 to TRBJ1-2; 9 nucleotides align to TRBD1. This CDR3 is 15 amino acids long. V was pared by 2 bases and J by 5 bases, with 6 bases of the junction left unmatched. CDR1 SGHTA and CDR2 FQGNSA come from the germline V gene.